The 11 T cell receptor beta chains below come from one sample, sequenced in a study of cytomegalovirus exposure and HLA in healthy donors. PCR involved 60 Vbeta and 13 Jbeta primers. The repertoire was sequenced with immunoSEQ multiplex PCR; TCRdb's copy has only in-frame clones and lacks some. The top ten clones hold 2.5% to 3.5% of a sample with about 170,000 clones, more than 60% of them seen once. Sequenced material: PBMCs. The receptor set was obtained from a woman between 45 and 60 years old in good health and CMV-seropositive.

CDR3 sequence: CASSPRTSGDYEQYF. DNA for the CDR3: TGTGCCAGCAGCCCAAGGACTAGCGGAGACTACGAGCAGTACTTC. The chain employs TRBV11-3 and TRBJ2-7, with 10 nucleotides matching TRBD2. V dropped 5 bases and J dropped 3; count of bases not matched to a gene: 7. The CDR3 sequence is 15 residues long. Germline CDR1 is SGHNT and CDR2 is YENEEA.

The V call is TRBV7-2, the J call TRBJ1-6; 7 bases are a match to TRBD1. CDR3 length: 16 amino acids. The V segment lost 0 bases and the J segment 9 bases; nucleotides outside the gene matches: 8. CDR1 SGHTA and CDR2 FQGNSA come from the germline V gene. The CDR3 sequence is CASSLAGGGGSSPLHF. CDR3 DNA: TGTGCCAGCAGCTTAGCAGGGGGCGGAGGGAGTTCACCCCTCCACTTT.

V and J are TRBV7-6 and TRBJ1-2; TRBD1 aligns across 9 bases. CDR3 length: 17 amino acids. Looked up from germline, CDR1 is SGHVS and CDR2 is FNYEAQ. V lost 5 bases, J lost 8 bases, and 18 bases stayed unmatched. The CDR3 is CASSPTHRTGAGGGYTF. The CDR3 DNA reads as TGTGCCAGCAGCCCCACGCATCGGACAGGGGCCGGGGGAGGCTACACCTTC.

CDR3 region: CAISMEVNQPQHF. DNA of the CDR3: TGTGCCATCAGTATGGAGGTTAATCAGCCCCAGCATTTT. The genes are TRBV10-3 and TRBJ1-5; D not certain. The germline CDR1 and CDR2 sequences are ENHRY and SYGVKD. This CDR3 is built from 13 residues. Between the trimmed V and J ends, which lost 5 bases and 4 bases, there was a span of 9 bases.

This clone was found once. CDR3 residues: CASSRRLGQGAEQYF. Written as DNA, the CDR3 is TGCGCCAGCAGCCGCCGTTTGGGACAGGGGGCAGAGCAGTACTTC. The V gene is TRBV4-3, the J gene TRBJ2-7; 12 nucleotides match TRBD1. Trimming removed 4 bases from V and 7 bases from J; junction bases left unmatched: 8. Germline CDR1 reads LGHNA; CDR2 reads YSLEER. CDR3 length equals 15 residues.

Points on this clone: One end of the junction is discordant with germline, which a read error may explain. Other DNA variants within this sample encode the same CDR3. The V gene is TRBV19, the J gene TRBJ2-7, with TRBD1 matching over 7 bases. The germline CDR1 and CDR2 sequences are LNHDA and SQIVND (reference sequence). CDR3 length: 15 residues. In DNA, the CDR3 is TGTGCCAGCAGTAAGGAGCTGAGCAGGGGGATCGAGCAGTACTTC. Translated: CASSKELSRGIEQYF.

The V gene is TRBV7-2, the J gene TRBJ2-7; 9 positions agree with TRBD2. Losses at the gene ends were 5 bases for V and 0 bases for J; bases not matched to a gene: 11. The CDR3 is 17 residues long. The germline V gene encodes CDR1 SGHTA and CDR2 FQGNSA. Here the CDR3 reads CASSRGASTSGSYEQYF. The CDR3 nucleotides are TGTGCCAGCAGCCGAGGGGCCTCGACTAGCGGCTCCTACGAGCAGTACTTC.

The chain has TRBV29-1 and TRBJ1-1; D uncertain. V was pared by 6 bases and J by 1 base, with 15 bases between. This CDR3 has 14 amino acids. Looked up from germline, CDR1 is SQVTM and CDR2 is ANQGSEA. For the CDR3, the DNA is TGCAGCGTCGACACCTCCACAAGGAACACTGAAGCTTTCTTT. The encoded protein is CSVDTSTRNTEAFF.

V and J are TRBV19 and TRBJ1-1, with 10 bases matching TRBD1. From germline, CDR1 is LNHDA and CDR2 SQIVND (reference sequence). After removal of 5 bases from V and 4 bases from J, the junction contained 7 bases not matched to a gene. This CDR3 has 15 amino acids. The CDR3 DNA sequence: TGTGCCAGTAGTCCCGACAGGGGGCGGCCCACTGAAGCTTTCTTT. This gives the protein CASSPDRGRPTEAFF.

The chain combines TRBV27 with TRBJ1-5, with D perhaps matching TRBD1 (6 bases). The germline gives CDR1 MNHEY, CDR2 SMNVEV (reference sequence). The V gene lost 5 bases and the J gene lost 11 bases, with 25 bases spanning the gap. The CDR3 runs 16 residues. DNA for the CDR3: TGTGCCAGCAGTCTACAGGCCGGGACACCTAATTCGGCCCAGCATTTT. Translating gives CASSLQAGTPNSAQHF.

The V call is TRBV2, the J call TRBJ2-2; 13 bases are shared with TRBD2. Germline V gene data show CDR1 as SNHLY and CDR2 as FYNNEI. With 2 bases clipped from V and 6 bases from J, the junction kept 9 bases outside the gene matches. This CDR3 spans 18 amino acids. CDR3 in DNA: TGTGCCAGCAGTGAACTGGGACTAGCGGGGCTGGGTTCCGGGGAGCTGTTTTTT. Protein sequence: CASSELGLAGLGSGELFF.